A single count supports the clone carrying this T cell receptor beta chain. Its antigen is not known. These data originate in a study of CD4+ T cells in melanoma. The V gene's germline CDR1 is SEHNR and CDR2 FQNEAQ (reference sequence). The CDR3 is 14 residues long. With V trimmed by 5 bases and J by 4 bases, 4 bases remained unmatched. Profiled with immunoSEQ multiplex PCR; TCRdb holds only in-frame clones, not every one. Of approximately 110,000 clones listed, 92% are singletons. Study observations and caveats: Diverse differentiation states were reported for melanoma neoantigen-specific CD4+ T cells. CD8+ T cell, macrophage and B cell function reportedly correlated with neoantigen-specific CD4+ T cells.

This sequence joins TRBV7-9 and TRBJ1-4; 7 bases match TRBD1. Sequenced sample: peripheral blood. The clonotype originates from a human donor with melanoma. CDR3 DNA sequence: TGTGCCAGCAGCATGGGACAGCTTAATGAAAAACTGTTTTTT. This translates into CASSMGQLNEKLFF.